The rows below give T cell receptor beta chains drawn from one sample of a study of cytomegalovirus exposure and HLA in healthy donors. Clones were sequenced by immunoSEQ multiplex PCR, and TCRdb holds only the in-frame ones, with some missing. The sample lists some 68,000 clones, approximately 97% seen once, with under 2.5% in the top ten. The sample taken for sequencing was PBMCs. The origin of the receptors is a man aged 18-30 years in good health and CMV-seronegative. Both conserved end residues are part of each CDR3. Each record gives: J gene, clone size, V gene, D gene, CDR3 protein, CDR3 DNA. A D gene is named only where the DNA matches it firmly. Some rows have no size entry. The others give once, few or many, or a class for an expanded clone.

j_call: TRBJ1-6
clone_size: .
v_call: TRBV19
d_call: TRBD1
cdr3_aa: CASSVQGAAGDSPLHF
cdr3_nt: TGTGCCAGTAGTGTACAGGGGGCGGCCGGTGATTCACCCCTCCACTTT

j_call: TRBJ2-7
clone_size: .
v_call: TRBV5-4
d_call: TRBD2
cdr3_aa: CASSLTLAGEQYF
cdr3_nt: TGTGCCAGCAGCTTGACCCTAGCGGGCGAGCAGTACTTC

j_call: TRBJ2-1
clone_size: .
v_call: TRBV6-5
d_call: .
cdr3_aa: CASSYSTGRRQFF
cdr3_nt: TGTGCCAGCAGTTACTCGACAGGCCGTCGACAGTTCTTC

j_call: TRBJ2-4
clone_size: .
v_call: TRBV28
d_call: TRBD1
cdr3_aa: CASSLFRGLVKNIQYF
cdr3_nt: TGTGCCAGCAGTTTATTCAGGGGGCTCGTCAAAAACATTCAGTACTTC

j_call: TRBJ1-2
clone_size: .
v_call: TRBV6-5
d_call: TRBD1
cdr3_aa: CASDVGQGDGYGYTF
cdr3_nt: TGTGCCAGCGATGTGGGACAGGGGGATGGCTATGGCTACACCTTC

j_call: TRBJ2-3
clone_size: .
v_call: TRBV18
d_call: TRBD1
cdr3_aa: CASSPWDRGADTQYF
cdr3_nt: TGTGCCAGCTCACCCTGGGACAGGGGAGCAGATACGCAGTATTTT

j_call: TRBJ1-1
clone_size: once
v_call: TRBV2
d_call: .
cdr3_aa: CASSDDRSFTEAFF
cdr3_nt: TGTGCCAGCAGTGATGACAGGTCCTTCACTGAAGCTTTCTTT

j_call: TRBJ1-1
clone_size: .
v_call: TRBV6-4
d_call: .
cdr3_aa: CASSAETGVSYTEAFF
cdr3_nt: TGTGCCAGCAGTGCCGAGACAGGAGTTTCTTACACTGAAGCTTTCTTT

j_call: TRBJ2-3
clone_size: .
v_call: TRBV13
d_call: TRBD2
cdr3_aa: CASSFSGRVRDTQYF
cdr3_nt: TGTGCCAGCAGCTTTAGCGGGAGGGTACGAGATACGCAGTATTTT

j_call: TRBJ1-4
clone_size: .
v_call: TRBV28
d_call: .
cdr3_aa: CASSTEAEKLFF
cdr3_nt: TGTGCCAGCAGCACGGAGGCGGAAAAACTGTTTTTT

j_call: TRBJ2-5
clone_size: .
v_call: TRBV7-9
d_call: .
cdr3_aa: CASSSDRQKGETQYF
cdr3_nt: TGTGCCAGCAGCTCCGACAGGCAAAAGGGAGAGACCCAGTACTTC